A selection of T cell receptor beta chains follows, all from one sample in a study of T cell changes during pregnancy in multiple sclerosis. TCRdb keeps only in-frame clones here, not all; method: immunoSEQ multiplex PCR. The sample yields 70,000 to 90,000 clones, approximately 91% seen once. The source material was PBMCs, sampled in the first trimester of pregnancy. These receptors all stem from a female donor in good health, serving as a control in a pregnancy study. Some clones in this sample may be carry-over from other donors' samples. CDR3s include the opening cysteine and the closing phenylalanine or tryptophan. A D gene is named only where the DNA matches it firmly. Part of the rows lack a size; the others show once, few, many or a class for expanded clones.

abundance	d_gene	j_gene	v_gene	CDR3aa	CDR3nt
.	TRBD1	TRBJ1-3	TRBV28	CASSSTGVPSGNTIYF	TGTGCCAGCAGCTCGACAGGGGTTCCCTCCGGAAACACCATATATTTT
.	.	TRBJ2-1	TRBV6-6	CASRPGSYNEQFF	TGTGCCAGCAGGCCAGGCTCCTACAATGAGCAGTTCTTC
.	.	TRBJ1-5	TRBV6-1	CASSEGADYSNQPQHF	TGTGCCAGCAGTGAAGGGGCAGACTATAGCAATCAGCCCCAGCATTTT
.	TRBD1	TRBJ1-1	TRBV27	CASSLYDAGTGGAEAFF	TGTGCCAGCAGTTTATACGATGCCGGGACAGGGGGCGCTGAAGCTTTCTTT
.	TRBD2	TRBJ2-5	TRBV4-2	CASSPSGGAGGETQYF	TGTGCCAGCAGCCCTAGCGGGGGGGCAGGAGGGGAGACCCAGTACTTC
.	.	TRBJ1-4	TRBV5-4	CASSLEQGEKLFF	TGTGCCAGCAGCTTGGAACAGGGTGAAAAACTGTTTTTT
.	.	TRBJ1-1	TRBV30	CAWSPGGGTEAFF	TGTGCCTGGAGCCCCGGGGGTGGGACTGAAGCTTTCTTT
.	.	TRBJ2-3	TRBV11-3	CASSPAGLKGDTQYF	TGTGCCAGCAGCCCAGCGGGCCTGAAGGGGGATACGCAGTATTTT
.	.	TRBJ1-1	TRBV11-2	CASRPTGQSLGAFF	TGTGCCAGCAGACCGACAGGTCAGTCCCTAGGGGCTTTCTTT
.	TRBD1	TRBJ2-7	TRBV11-3	CASSSYSDRVHEQYF	TGTGCCAGCAGCTCCTACTCGGACAGGGTCCACGAGCAGTACTTC
.	.	TRBJ2-7	TRBV20-1	CRVNRGPQYF	TGCAGGGTCAACCGAGGGCCTCAGTACTTC
.	TRBD1	TRBJ2-7	TRBV6-6	CASSGTPGQWEF	TGTGCCAGCAGTGGAACTCCGGGACAGTGGGAGTTC
few	.	TRBJ1-5	TRBV19	CASRGQNNQPQHF	TGTGCCAGTAGGGGGCAGAACAATCAGCCCCAGCATTTT
.	TRBD1	TRBJ2-5	TRBV6-5	CASSYPGQGRQETQYF	TGTGCCAGCAGTTACCCGGGACAGGGTCGTCAAGAGACCCAGTACTTC
.	TRBD1	TRBJ1-1	TRBV5-1	CASSLVEVDRGEGNTEAFF	TGCGCCAGCAGCTTGGTAGAGGTGGACAGGGGAGAGGGGAACACTGAAGCTTTCTTT
.	TRBD2	TRBJ2-3	TRBV7-9	CASSSSGTSGAYTDTQYF	TGTGCCAGCAGCTCTTCCGGGACTAGCGGGGCTTACACAGATACGCAGTATTTT